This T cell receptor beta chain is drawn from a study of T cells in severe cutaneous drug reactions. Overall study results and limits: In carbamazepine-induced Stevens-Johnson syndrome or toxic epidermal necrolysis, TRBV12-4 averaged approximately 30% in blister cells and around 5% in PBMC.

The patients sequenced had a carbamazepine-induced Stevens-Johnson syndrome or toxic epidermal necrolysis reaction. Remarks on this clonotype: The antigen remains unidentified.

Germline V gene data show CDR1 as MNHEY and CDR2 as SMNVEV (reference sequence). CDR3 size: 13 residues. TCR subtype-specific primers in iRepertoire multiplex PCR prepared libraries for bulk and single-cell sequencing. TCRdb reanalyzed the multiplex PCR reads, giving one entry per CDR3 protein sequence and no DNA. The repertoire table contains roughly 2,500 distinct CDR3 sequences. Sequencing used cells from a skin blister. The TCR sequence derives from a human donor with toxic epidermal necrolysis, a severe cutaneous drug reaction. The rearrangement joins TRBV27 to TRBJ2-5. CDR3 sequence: CASSLRSQETQYF.